Listed below are T cell receptor beta chains from one sample, sequenced in a study of OX40 agonist ivuxolimab in advanced cancers. Using immunoSEQ multiplex PCR, the repertoire was profiled, and TCRdb retains in-frame clones only, with some absent. The table includes 80,000 or so clones, 85% to 95% detected once. This specimen consisted of CD4+ or CD8+ T cells sorted from blood, obtained in a trial of the OX40 agonist ivuxolimab. These receptors all come from an adult with an advanced solid tumor such as melanoma, head and neck, liver or kidney cancer. Both conserved end residues are part of each CDR3. Each record gives: clone size, V gene, D gene, J gene, CDR3 protein, CDR3 DNA. A D gene is named only where the DNA matches it firmly. A clone size is listed for some rows: how often the clone was seen (once, few, many), or a class if it is expanded.

.,TRBV10-3,.,TRBJ2-7,CAIRSQEETSSYEQYF,TGTGCCATCAGGAGCCAGGAAGAGACAAGCTCCTACGAGCAGTACTTC
.,TRBV7-9,TRBD1,TRBJ1-2,CASSLEDREEPNYGYTF,TGTGCCAGCAGCTTAGAAGACAGGGAGGAACCTAACTATGGCTACACCTTC
.,TRBV27,TRBD2,TRBJ2-7,CASSPGTSGAEQYF,TGTGCCAGCAGTCCAGGGACTAGCGGGGCCGAGCAGTACTTC
.,TRBV5-6,TRBD1,TRBJ1-2,CASNDVDRGRLGGYTF,TGTGCCAGCAACGACGTCGACAGGGGGCGCCTAGGTGGCTACACCTTC
.,TRBV19,TRBD2,TRBJ2-7,CASSIGASGIYEQYF,TGTGCCAGTAGTATAGGAGCTAGCGGGATCTACGAGCAGTACTTC
.,TRBV14,TRBD1,TRBJ2-3,CASSQGTGGRDTQYF,TGTGCCAGCAGCCAAGGGACAGGGGGACGTGATACGCAGTATTTT
once,TRBV5-1,TRBD1,TRBJ2-5,CASSLAVQGAEGETQYF,TGCGCCAGCAGCTTGGCCGTGCAGGGGGCGGAGGGAGAGACCCAGTACTTC
.,TRBV28,.,TRBJ1-1,CASSLSLNTEAFF,TGTGCCAGCAGTTTGAGTCTAAACACTGAAGCTTTCTTT
.,TRBV10-2,.,TRBJ1-3,CASSGGASLGNTIYF,TGCGCCAGCAGTGGGGGGGCAAGCTTAGGAAACACCATATATTTT
.,TRBV13,TRBD1,TRBJ1-2,CASRTDRGGYTF,TGTGCCAGCAGAACGGACAGGGGTGGCTACACCTTC
once,TRBV7-9,TRBD2,TRBJ2-7,CASSSTSGRISYEQYF,TGTGCCAGCAGCTCTACTAGCGGGAGGATCTCCTACGAGCAGTACTTC
once,TRBV7-6,TRBD2,TRBJ2-1,CASSPTGGGYNEQFF,TGTGCCAGCAGCCCCACGGGAGGAGGCTACAATGAGCAGTTCTTC
.,TRBV5-1,.,TRBJ2-7,CASSVATSSSYEQYF,TGCGCCAGCAGCGTGGCGACGAGTAGCTCCTACGAGCAGTACTTC
.,TRBV7-2,.,TRBJ2-7,CASSLAGHDEQYF,TGTGCCAGCAGCTTAGCGGGGCACGACGAGCAGTACTTC
.,TRBV7-9,TRBD1,TRBJ2-7,CASSPGDRVVYEQYF,TGTGCCAGCAGTCCCGGGGACAGGGTGGTCTACGAGCAGTACTTC
.,TRBV15,.,TRBJ2-1,CATSLRLALASSYNEQFF,TGTGCCACCAGTTTAAGGCTAGCGCTCGCAAGCTCCTACAATGAGCAGTTCTTC
.,TRBV7-2,.,TRBJ2-3,CASSTRLQRGTDTQYF,TGTGCCAGCAGCACCCGACTGCAGAGGGGGACAGATACGCAGTATTTT
.,TRBV19,TRBD1,TRBJ1-4,CASSIGSGGDEKLFF,TGTGCCAGTAGTATAGGATCAGGGGGTGATGAAAAACTGTTTTTT
.,TRBV7-9,.,TRBJ2-7,CASSPTGYEQYF,TGTGCCAGCAGCCCTACAGGCTACGAGCAGTACTTC
.,TRBV11-2,.,TRBJ2-7,CASSLIGYEQYF,TGTGCCAGCAGCTTAATCGGTTACGAGCAGTACTTC
.,TRBV7-9,.,TRBJ2-1,CASSLELRNEQFF,TGTGCCAGCAGCTTAGAGCTGCGCAATGAGCAGTTCTTC
.,TRBV18,.,TRBJ1-2,CASSPVLRLDGYTF,TGTGCCAGCTCACCGGTCCTTAGACTAGATGGCTACACCTTC
.,TRBV5-6,.,TRBJ2-7,CASSLVSLYEQYF,TGTGCCAGCAGCTTAGTGAGCCTCTACGAGCAGTACTTC
.,TRBV5-1,.,TRBJ1-1,CASRLGWDTEAFF,TGCGCCAGCAGATTGGGGTGGGACACTGAAGCTTTCTTT
.,TRBV5-4,.,TRBJ1-2,CASRTGPLNYGYTF,TGTGCCAGCAGGACCGGACCACTTAACTATGGCTACACCTTC
.,TRBV11-3,.,TRBJ2-1,CASSLSSGYNEQFF,TGTGCCAGCAGCTTAAGTAGCGGCTACAATGAGCAGTTCTTC
.,TRBV6-6,.,TRBJ2-7,CASSYGGAGEQYF,TGTGCCAGCAGTTATGGCGGGGCAGGGGAGCAGTACTTC